Listed below are T cell receptor beta chains from one sample, sequenced in a study of shared clonotypes between healthy human individuals. Clones were read by immunoSEQ multiplex PCR, and TCRdb kept only the in-frame ones, dropping some. The sample includes roughly 2.5 million clones, around nine tenths of them seen just once. The sequencing sample was made of naive CD4+ T cells sorted from blood. These receptors were obtained from a man aged 18 to 29 in good health. Both conserved end residues are part of each CDR3. The D gene is left open where the match is weak. Clone size is stated in some rows and not others, as once, few, many or a class when expanded.

NA	TRBJ2-2	TRBD2	TRBV7-8	CASSLWLAGDQATGELFF	TGTGCCAGCAGCTTATGGCTAGCGGGAGACCAGGCCACCGGGGAGCTGTTTTTT
few	TRBJ1-2	NA	TRBV11-2	CASSLTWGGFGAGTF	NA
NA	TRBJ2-7	NA	TRBV11-2	CASRPPLGVSYEQYF	TGTGCCAGCAGGCCACCCTTAGGGGTCTCCTACGAGCAGTACTTC
NA	TRBJ2-6	NA	TRBV7-2	CASSPSGGAGANVLTF	TGTGCCAGCAGCCCTTCTGGCGGGGCTGGGGCCAACGTCCTGACTTTC
NA	TRBJ1-4	NA	TRBV6-1	CASSSGEAGREKLFF	TGTGCCAGCAGTAGCGGTGAGGCGGGGCGCGAAAAACTGTTTTTT
NA	TRBJ2-7	NA	TRBV18	CASSPGLSYEQYF	TGTGCCAGCTCGCCGGGACTTAGCTACGAGCAGTACTTC
NA	TRBJ1-5	NA	TRBV19	CASSTTAGVTQHF	TGTGCCAGTAGTACAACCGCAGGGGTGACCCAGCATTTT
NA	TRBJ2-5	TRBD2	TRBV27	CASSSAGGSWETQYF	TGTGCCAGCAGTTCCGCGGGGGGCTCGTGGGAGACCCAGTACTTC
NA	TRBJ2-7	TRBD1	TRBV4-2	CASSQDLQGASEQYF	TGTGCCAGCAGCCAAGATTTACAGGGGGCATCCGAGCAGTACTTC
NA	TRBJ1-1	TRBD1	TRBV27	CASRTPGQKNTEAFF	TGTGCCAGCCGAACCCCGGGACAGAAGAACACTGAAGCTTTCTTT
NA	TRBJ2-6	NA	TRBV5-1	CASREGGGANVLTF	TGCGCCAGCAGAGAAGGAGGTGGGGCCAACGTCCTGACTTTC
NA	TRBJ1-4	NA	TRBV30	CAWNQGYEKLFF	TGTGCCTGGAACCAGGGATATGAAAAACTGTTTTTT
NA	TRBJ2-2	NA	TRBV5-1	CASSLSLGNGELFF	TGCGCCAGCAGCTTGAGTTTGGGAAACGGGGAGCTGTTTTTT
NA	TRBJ2-1	NA	TRBV5-6	CASTRGGQWRNNEQFF	TGTGCCAGCACCCGGGGGGGACAGTGGAGGAACAATGAGCAGTTCTTC
NA	TRBJ1-4	NA	TRBV18	CASSPQPPATNEKLFF	TGTGCCAGCTCACCCCAGCCCCCTGCAACTAATGAAAAACTGTTTTTT
NA	TRBJ2-3	NA	TRBV5-6	CASSLELVTDTQYF	TGTGCCAGCAGCTTGGAGTTAGTAACAGATACGCAGTATTTT
NA	TRBJ2-5	NA	TRBV18	CASSPKIQGSQETQYF	TGTGCCAGCTCACCAAAAATACAGGGTAGCCAAGAGACCCAGTACTTC
NA	TRBJ2-5	NA	TRBV11-2	CASSPHGGGETQYF	TGTGCCAGCAGCCCACATGGGGGAGGAGAGACCCAGTACTTC
NA	TRBJ2-5	NA	TRBV19	CASSRPGEYQETQYF	TGTGCCAGTAGTAGGCCAGGAGAGTACCAAGAGACCCAGTACTTC
NA	TRBJ2-5	NA	TRBV4-1	CASRVTGLAGETQYF	TGCGCCAGTAGAGTGACAGGGCTCGCGGGGGAGACCCAGTACTTC
NA	TRBJ2-7	TRBD2	TRBV9	CASSRTSGGFYEQYF	TGTGCCAGCAGCAGGACTAGCGGGGGGTTCTACGAGCAGTACTTC
NA	TRBJ1-5	TRBD1	TRBV2	CASSRDRGPLGQPQHF	TGTGCCAGCAGCCGGGACAGGGGGCCCTTAGGTCAGCCCCAGCATTTT
once	TRBJ2-3	TRBD2	TRBV2	CASSEFPGGARDTQYF	TGTGCCAGCAGTGAGTTTCCCGGGGGGGCAAGAGATACGCAGTATTTT
NA	TRBJ2-3	NA	TRBV5-5	CASSSNSYSTDTQYF	TGTGCCAGCAGCTCCAATTCCTATAGCACAGATACGCAGTATTTT
NA	TRBJ2-7	TRBD1	TRBV27	CASSGQGGEQYF	TGTGCCAGTTCCGGACAGGGGGGAGAGCAGTACTTC
NA	TRBJ1-1	NA	TRBV23-1	CASSQSRRDTEAFF	TGCGCCAGCAGTCAATCGAGGAGAGACACTGAAGCTTTCTTT
once	TRBJ2-1	NA	TRBV27	CASRDRPRAPNEQFF	TGTGCCAGCAGAGATCGCCCGCGGGCGCCTAATGAGCAGTTCTTC
NA	TRBJ1-5	NA	TRBV7-8	CASSLAGVYNQPQHF	TGTGCCAGCAGCTTAGCAGGGGTCTACAATCAGCCCCAGCATTTT
NA	TRBJ1-5	NA	TRBV2	CASSEQGGNQPQHF	TGTGCCAGCAGTGAACAGGGTGGCAATCAGCCCCAGCATTTT
few	TRBJ1-5	NA	TRBV2	CASSEREKQPQHF	TGTGCCAGCAGTGAGAGGGAGAAGCAGCCCCAGCATTTT
once	TRBJ1-6	TRBD1	TRBV7-9	CASSLGQSNSPLHF	TGTGCCAGCAGCCTGGGACAGAGTAATTCACCCCTCCACTTT
NA	TRBJ2-7	TRBD1	TRBV27	CASSSPGQGTYEQYF	TGTGCCAGCAGTTCTCCGGGACAGGGGACCTACGAGCAGTACTTC
NA	TRBJ2-1	NA	TRBV11-2	CASSLRFGGNSYNEQFF	TGTGCCAGCAGCTTAAGGTTTGGGGGCAACTCCTACAATGAGCAGTTCTTC
NA	TRBJ2-1	NA	TRBV6-5	CASRKKEVYNEQFF	TGTGCCAGCAGGAAAAAAGAGGTATACAATGAGCAGTTCTTC
NA	TRBJ1-2	NA	TRBV6-1	CASSEAGGPSRGYTF	TGTGCCAGCAGTGAAGCTGGGGGACCGTCTCGGGGCTACACCTTC
NA	TRBJ2-7	NA	TRBV14	CASSPGREQYF	TGTGCCAGCAGCCCCGGAAGAGAGCAGTACTTC
NA	TRBJ1-5	TRBD1	TRBV6-4	CASLTGQGNQPQHF	TGTGCCAGCCTTACAGGACAGGGGAATCAGCCCCAGCATTTT
NA	TRBJ2-2	NA	TRBV7-9	CASSVRSRTSTGELFF	TGTGCCAGCAGCGTCCGTAGCCGGACATCCACCGGGGAGCTGTTTTTT
once	TRBJ2-5	TRBD1	TRBV11-2	CASSLERQGVQYF	TGTGCCAGCAGCTTGGAGCGTCAGGGGGTGCAGTACTTC
NA	TRBJ1-1	NA	TRBV11-3	CASSLDGQKNTEAFF	TGTGCCAGCAGCTTAGATGGCCAGAAAAACACTGAAGCTTTCTTT
NA	TRBJ2-2	TRBD2	TRBV18	CASSLGPSSGLAVHTGELFF	TGTGCCAGCTCACTGGGACCGTCCTCGGGACTAGCGGTACACACCGGGGAGCTGTTTTTT
NA	TRBJ1-1	NA	TRBV28	CASSLFYPTAEAFF	TGTGCCAGCAGTTTATTTTACCCAACCGCTGAAGCTTTCTTT
NA	TRBJ2-3	NA	TRBV30	CAWSVSGDTQYF	TGTGCCTGGAGTGTTTCGGGGGATACGCAGTATTTT
NA	TRBJ1-5	NA	TRBV10-3	CAISELDNQPQHF	TGTGCCATCAGTGAATTGGATAATCAGCCCCAGCATTTT
NA	TRBJ1-6	NA	TRBV10-3	CAISIFRENNSPLHF	TGTGCCATCAGTATTTTCAGGGAGAATAATTCACCCCTCCACTTT
few	TRBJ2-2	NA	TRBV2	CASSEARTGELFF	TGTGCCAGCAGTGAAGCGCGAACCGGGGAGCTGTTTTTT
once	TRBJ2-3	TRBD1	TRBV19	CASSLGTGGTDTQYF	TGTGCCAGTAGTCTTGGGACAGGGGGGACAGATACGCAGTATTTT
NA	TRBJ1-1	NA	TRBV7-6	CASSPGPNLNTEAFF	TGTGCCAGCAGCCCGGGCCCAAATCTAAACACTGAAGCTTTCTTT
NA	TRBJ1-4	NA	TRBV2	CASSVYELTNEKLFF	TGTGCCAGCAGTGTCTATGAGTTAACTAATGAAAAACTGTTTTTT
once	TRBJ1-1	NA	TRBV5-1	CASSPGPAEAFF	TGCGCCAGCAGCCCCGGACCTGCTGAAGCTTTCTTT
once	TRBJ1-1	NA	TRBV20-1	CSGAGGTEAFF	TGCAGTGGGGCCGGGGGGACTGAAGCTTTCTTT
NA	TRBJ1-2	TRBD1	TRBV28	CASIGTADGYTF	TGTGCCAGCATCGGGACAGCAGATGGCTACACCTTC